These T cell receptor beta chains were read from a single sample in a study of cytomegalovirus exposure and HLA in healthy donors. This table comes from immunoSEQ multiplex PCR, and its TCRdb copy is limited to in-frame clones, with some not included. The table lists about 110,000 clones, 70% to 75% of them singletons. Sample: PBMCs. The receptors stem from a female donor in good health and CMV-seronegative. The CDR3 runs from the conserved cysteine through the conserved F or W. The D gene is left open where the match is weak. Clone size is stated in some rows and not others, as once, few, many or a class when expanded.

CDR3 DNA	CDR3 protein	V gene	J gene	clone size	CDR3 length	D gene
TGCGCCAGCGGACCTAGCGGGAGTGGGGCCGGGGAGCTGTTTTTT	CASGPSGSGAGELFF	TRBV10-1	TRBJ2-2	-	15	TRBD2
TGTGCCAGCAGCCCCCGGACAGGGGCCTACGAGCAGTACTTC	CASSPRTGAYEQYF	TRBV11-3	TRBJ2-7	few	14	TRBD1
TGTGCCAGCAGACTAGCGGGAGTAAGAGAGACCCAGTACTTC	CASRLAGVRETQYF	TRBV27	TRBJ2-5	few	14	TRBD2
TGTGCCAGCAGGAATAGGGACAGGGGTAAAGAAAAACTGTTTTTT	CASRNRDRGKEKLFF	TRBV6-6	TRBJ1-4	-	15	TRBD1
TGCGCCAGCAGCCAAGATCTGGGACTAGCGGGAGGTCACCGCAATGAGCAGTTCTTC	CASSQDLGLAGGHRNEQFF	TRBV4-1	TRBJ2-1	-	19	TRBD2
TGCAGCGGACTCCTAGGGGGCCGAAGTCAGTACTTC	CSGLLGGRSQYF	TRBV29-1	TRBJ2-4	-	12	TRBD1
TGTGCCAGCAGTTTTCGGCAGGACACACACTACGAGCAGTACTTC	CASSFRQDTHYEQYF	TRBV28	TRBJ2-7	-	15	-
TGTGCCAGCAGCGCCATCGTGGGACAGGGCGACATTCAGTACTTC	CASSAIVGQGDIQYF	TRBV9	TRBJ2-4	-	15	TRBD1
TGTGCCAGCAGCTTGGGTACATCCTGGACAGGGGTCAACTATGGCTACACCTTC	CASSLGTSWTGVNYGYTF	TRBV5-4	TRBJ1-2	-	18	TRBD1
TGCGCCAGCAGTGGCCTAGCGGGAGCCTTTAATGAGCAGTTCTTC	CASSGLAGAFNEQFF	TRBV10-2	TRBJ2-1	-	15	TRBD2
TGCGCCAGCAGCCCTAGGACTAGCGGGGCCCACAATGAGCAGTTCTTC	CASSPRTSGAHNEQFF	TRBV5-1	TRBJ2-1	-	16	TRBD2
TGTGCCAGCAGTTTGATCGTCGGCTACGAGCAGTACTTC	CASSLIVGYEQYF	TRBV27	TRBJ2-7	-	13	-
TGTGCCAGTAGAGCGGCCCCGCCTTACATGAACACTGAAGCTTTCTTT	CASRAAPPYMNTEAFF	TRBV19	TRBJ1-1	-	16	-
TGTGCCAGCAGTCCCGCGGGACAGGGGGAATACGAGCAGTACTTC	CASSPAGQGEYEQYF	TRBV7-3	TRBJ2-7	once	15	TRBD1
TGTGCCAGCAGCCCGACAGGGGATAACACCATATATTTT	CASSPTGDNTIYF	TRBV7-3	TRBJ1-3	few	13	TRBD1
TGTGCCAGTAGTCCCCAAAGCGGACAGGGTCACGGCTCTGGGGCCAACGTCCTGACTTTC	CASSPQSGQGHGSGANVLTF	TRBV19	TRBJ2-6	-	20	TRBD1
TGTGCCAGCAGCTGGGACAGCCAAGAGACCCAGTACTTC	CASSWDSQETQYF	TRBV6-5	TRBJ2-5	-	13	TRBD1
TGTGCCAGCAGCTGGCGCGTGGCGGCGAACACTGAAGCTTTCTTT	CASSWRVAANTEAFF	TRBV5-4	TRBJ1-1	-	15	-
TGTGCCAGCAGTTACTCACAGGGGACAGGTGAAAAACTGTTTTTT	CASSYSQGTGEKLFF	TRBV6-5	TRBJ1-4	few	15	TRBD1
TGTGCCAGTACCCTCCTAGCGGGAGGGGGCGAGCAGTTCTTC	CASTLLAGGGEQFF	TRBV19	TRBJ2-1	-	14	TRBD2
TGCAGCGTACTTCTGGGAGGACTAGCGGGAGGCGGATTCCACGAGCAGTACTTC	CSVLLGGLAGGGFHEQYF	TRBV29-1	TRBJ2-7	once	18	TRBD2
TGTGCCAGCAGCCTCGTGACAGGGGGGAACAATGAGCAGTTCTTC	CASSLVTGGNNEQFF	TRBV11-1	TRBJ2-1	once	15	TRBD1
TGTGCCAGCAGCTCGTCGACAGGGAGGCAAGAGACCCAGTACTTC	CASSSSTGRQETQYF	TRBV7-2	TRBJ2-5	-	15	-
TGTGCCAGCAGCCTACAAGGAGGGCCCCAGCATTTT	CASSLQGGPQHF	TRBV2	TRBJ1-5	-	12	-
TGTGCCCGCGAGGAGCTGCGGAGACTCAATGAGCAGTTCTTC	CAREELRRLNEQFF	TRBV30	TRBJ2-1	-	14	-
TGTGCCAGCAGCGTAGGGGCACAACTGTATGGCTACACCTTC	CASSVGAQLYGYTF	TRBV9	TRBJ1-2	-	14	-
TGTGCCAGCAGCTCGGACAAGAGTATAGGAGATACGCAGTATTTT	CASSSDKSIGDTQYF	TRBV7-8	TRBJ2-3	-	15	-
TGTGCCAGCAGTAGCAGCACAGATACGCAGTATTTT	CASSSSTDTQYF	TRBV9	TRBJ2-3	-	12	-
TGTGCCAGCAGCCAAGACAGGGTTGAGGCTTTCTTT	CASSQDRVEAFF	TRBV7-9	TRBJ1-1	-	12	TRBD1
TGTGCCAGCAGTACTAGTACAGGGTCCGCTGAAGCTTTCTTT	CASSTSTGSAEAFF	TRBV6-1	TRBJ1-1	-	14	-
TGTGCCAGCAGTTTCGGTAGCCCTGCGGGCGAGCAGTACTTC	CASSFGSPAGEQYF	TRBV5-4	TRBJ2-7	-	14	-
TGCGCCAGCAGCTTGGTTGGTAGCAGCACCGGGGAGCTGTTTTTT	CASSLVGSSTGELFF	TRBV5-1	TRBJ2-2	-	15	-
TGTGCCAGCAGTCTCACTCTGACAGGGTCGCCAGATACGCAGTATTTT	CASSLTLTGSPDTQYF	TRBV27	TRBJ2-3	-	16	TRBD1
TGCGCCAGCAGCTTGGCCAAGGGGGGGGTAGGGACCACTGAGCAGTTCTTC	CASSLAKGGVGTTEQFF	TRBV5-1	TRBJ2-1	-	17	-
TGTGCCAGCAGACATGCCGGGACAGGGGGAGAGACCCAGTACTTC	CASRHAGTGGETQYF	TRBV6-1	TRBJ2-5	-	15	TRBD1
TGTGCCAGCAGTGAATCGATCAGGGGAGGCTACACCTTC	CASSESIRGGYTF	TRBV25-1	TRBJ1-2	-	13	-
TGTGCCAGTAGTCCCGGGACAGGGTTCGGAGGCTACGAGCAGTACTTC	CASSPGTGFGGYEQYF	TRBV19	TRBJ2-7	once	16	TRBD1
TGTGCCAGAAGCAGACCAGGGGAGTGGGCTTTCTTT	CARSRPGEWAFF	TRBV5-3	TRBJ1-1	-	12	-
TGTGCCAGCAGTCCGGACAGCCAAGAGACCCAGTACTTC	CASSPDSQETQYF	TRBV5-8	TRBJ2-5	-	13	-
TGTGCCAGTAGTATAGGGGGGACAGGGGAGCAGCCCCAGCATTTT	CASSIGGTGEQPQHF	TRBV19	TRBJ1-5	once	15	TRBD1
TGCAGCGTTGACTTGGGGGGATTTCTGGGCACAGATACGCAGTATTTT	CSVDLGGFLGTDTQYF	TRBV29-1	TRBJ2-3	-	16	-
TGTGCCAGCAGTTACGCGGGACAGGGGTTGAGGGAGCAGTACTTC	CASSYAGQGLREQYF	TRBV6-6	TRBJ2-7	once	15	TRBD1
TGTGCCAGCAGCCAAGGAAGAGGAGGGGCCTACCCTGAAGCTTTCTTT	CASSQGRGGAYPEAFF	TRBV4-2	TRBJ1-1	once	16	-
TGTGCCAGCAGTGAAGCTCGGAGTCGGGGTTTGGACTTC	CASSEARSRGLDF	TRBV6-1	TRBJ2-7	-	13	-
TGTGCCAGCAGTTCCCCCGGGAGTCAGCTGTTTTTT	CASSSPGSQLFF	TRBV27	TRBJ2-2	-	12	-
TGTGCCAGCAGCTTCGAGGGGGCATTCGGCTACACCTTC	CASSFEGAFGYTF	TRBV5-5	TRBJ1-2	-	13	TRBD1
TGTGCCAGCAGCCCGGAGTGGCGGAACGAAGAGACCCAGTACTTC	CASSPEWRNEETQYF	TRBV5-5	TRBJ2-5	few	15	-
TGTGCCAGTCAAGCGGGAAGCTCCTACAATGAGCAGTTCTTC	CASQAGSSYNEQFF	TRBV7-9	TRBJ2-1	once	14	TRBD2
TGTGCCAGCAGCTTTAATAGCGGGAGTAGCAATGAGCAGTTCTTC	CASSFNSGSSNEQFF	TRBV11-2	TRBJ2-1	-	15	TRBD2
TGTGCCAGCAGTGTAGCGGGAAACACCGGGGAGCTGTTTTTT	CASSVAGNTGELFF	TRBV28	TRBJ2-2	-	14	TRBD2
TGTGCCAGCTCACCCCAGACAGGGGGCAAGACCCAGTACTTC	CASSPQTGGKTQYF	TRBV18	TRBJ2-5	-	14	TRBD1
TGTGCCAGCAGTGTTCGGACTAGCCTAAATGAGCAGTTCTTC	CASSVRTSLNEQFF	TRBV2	TRBJ2-1	-	14	TRBD2
TGCGCCAGCACCAAGGGGCCGCGCACCGGGGAGCTGTTTTTT	CASTKGPRTGELFF	TRBV4-1	TRBJ2-2	few	14	-
TGCAGCGTTGGTTGGGGGGGTGGGGAGACCCAGTACTTC	CSVGWGGGETQYF	TRBV29-1	TRBJ2-5	-	13	TRBD2